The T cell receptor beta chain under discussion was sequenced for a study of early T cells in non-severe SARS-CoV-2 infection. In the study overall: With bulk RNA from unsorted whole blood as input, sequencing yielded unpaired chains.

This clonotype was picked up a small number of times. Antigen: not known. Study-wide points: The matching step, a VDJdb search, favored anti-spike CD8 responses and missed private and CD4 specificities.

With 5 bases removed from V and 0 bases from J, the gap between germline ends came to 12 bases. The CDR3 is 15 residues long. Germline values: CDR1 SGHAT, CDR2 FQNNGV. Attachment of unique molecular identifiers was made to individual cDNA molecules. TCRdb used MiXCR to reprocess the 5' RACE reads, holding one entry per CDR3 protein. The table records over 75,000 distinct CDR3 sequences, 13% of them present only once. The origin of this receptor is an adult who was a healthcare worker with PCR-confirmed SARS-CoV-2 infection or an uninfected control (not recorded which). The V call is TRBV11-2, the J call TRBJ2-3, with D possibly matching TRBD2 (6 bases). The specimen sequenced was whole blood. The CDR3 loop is CASSQTRGSTDTQYF. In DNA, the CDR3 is TGTGCCAGCAGCCAGACCCGGGGGAGCACAGATACGCAGTATTTT.